The entry below describes one T cell receptor (beta chain). What it recognizes is unknown. The data were obtained in a study of beta chain features in type 1 diabetes. Study outcomes and limitations: Whether HLA type affects TCRB rearrangement stayed undetermined in the present work. Among type 1 diabetes patients, VDJ junctions had fewer insertions and more deletions. In the patient group, naive, central memory and Treg TCRB repertoires seemed more alike than in the healthy donor group. Shorter TCRB CDR3s, moderately but significantly so, were found in Type 1 diabetes patients in all four CD4+ subsets.

CD45RO/CCR7/CD25/CD127/CD95/CD27 sorting isolated CD4+ naive, central memory, regulatory and stem cell-like memory cells. CDR3 size: 14 residues. V was shortened by 1 base and J by 0 bases, with 7 bases between the two germline ends. Looked up from germline, CDR1 is SGHTA and CDR2 is FQGNSA. All of the isolated RNA was reverse transcribed, so expressed TCRB transcripts were sequenced. Assay used: immunoSEQ multiplex PCR; TCRdb lists only in-frame clones, some missing. The profile covers about 660,000 clones, with over 11% appearing a single time and 0.04% taken by the ten largest. The chain carries TRBV7-2 and TRBJ2-7; D is ambiguous. The source material was naive CD4+ T cells from blood. The TCR was taken from a man aged 18-30 years with type 1 diabetes. CDR3 sequence (DNA): TGTGCCAGCAGCTTAGACTTCTACTCCTACGAGCAGTACTTC. This encodes CASSLDFYSYEQYF.